This TCR beta chain comes out of a study of blood T cell repertoires in COVID-19. For the study at large: The samples span acute and convalescent COVID-19 from the United States, Italy and Spain. Sample material is recorded as cDNA or gDNA derived from T cells, B-cell-depleted T cells, or PBMCs.

Original processing notes: Estimation of nucleated cell counts relied on the amplification of reference gene primers. Profiling relied on immunoSEQ multiplex PCR, and the TCRdb table lists in-frame clones only, not all of them. V, J and clone size reflect that table, while D and trimming were determined from the DNA. The data hold about 200,000 clones, with around 87% observed a single time. The CDR3 has 17 residues. The V and J ends lost 3 bases and 5 bases respectively, with 19 bases between them. Germline loops: CDR1 MNHEY, CDR2 SMNVEV (reference sequence). The sequenced material came from peripheral blood. This receptor was taken from a man in his fifties or sixties with acute or convalescent COVID-19. V is TRBV27 and J is TRBJ1-4; possibly TRBD1 for D (6 bases). CDR3 in DNA: TGTGCCAGCAGTTTCCGGCAGGGGCGCTCTCTCAATGAAAAACTGTTTTTT. Its translation: CASSFRQGRSLNEKLFF.